The entry that follows covers one TCR beta chain sequence. The antigen it recognizes is unknown. Base-call qualities are not available, and no considerably larger clone is one nucleotide away. V has 2 bases trimmed and J has 4 bases trimmed; junction bases matching no gene number 8. The germline V gene yields MRHNA for CDR1 and SNTAGT for CDR2. The CDR3 holds 16 amino acids from the cysteine to the phenylalanine. Solely the CDR3 DNA is kept, with 48 bases framed from the first base. The source of the sample is a study of blood T cells in healthy people across ages (dated by TCRdb to the mid-2010s). Regarding the study in general: Template switching captured roughly one uniquely barcoded TCR beta cDNA molecule per two T cells in model experiments. The study measured age-related changes in TCR beta repertoire diversity using deep sequencing normalized with unique cDNA molecular identifiers. Donors were grouped into four age groups: young (average roughly 17 years), middle-aged (roughly 37), aged (approximately 58) and long-lived (just over 80). Donors of different ages were randomly distributed across sequencing lanes to avoid experimental bias. The study analyzed two additional independent replicas of 1 million unique cDNA reads from the same blood draw for two donors, one aged 18 to 30 and one aged 80 or older.

Libraries were built with 5' RACE. The listed sequencing device is Illumina HiSeq 2500. The second PCR ran for about 6 to 12 cycles and used a J-beta primer mix along with a sample-barcoded 5' primer. A template-switch 5' adaptor carrying 12 random nucleotides introduced a unique molecular identifier onto each TCR beta cDNA molecule. At least 2.5 million CDR3-containing paired-end reads were obtained from each sample. The Mint cDNA synthesis kit, primed by a TRBC-specific oligonucleotide, was used to synthesize first-strand cDNA from all RNA. All cDNA was treated with uracil-DNA glycosylase and then went through a first 18-cycle PCR with the universal primers M1SS and BC2_uni_R. In the paper's pipeline: For normalization, 1 million high-quality reads were randomly selected from each sample, with every read carrying a distinct molecular identifier. Reads with shared molecular identifiers were discarded instead of being binned into consensus sequences. CDR3 identification, clonotype clustering and error correction used MiTCR with a Q25 quality threshold and the strictest error-elimination algorithm. A nonparametric unseen species model using Euler transformation provided a lower-bound estimate of total TCR beta diversity. TCRdb took the public reads, trimmed them with fastp at Q25, ran MiXCR for clone calling and kept in-frame beta chains. Entries are consolidated by CDR3 protein sequence, retaining the most common genes and DNA. The V and J calls come from TCRdb's annotation, not from the publication. Recorded for this sample are about 800,000 distinct CDR3 sequences; 55% to 75% of them occurred a single time. Of the sample, 20% to 25% is held by the ten largest clones.

What the study reported, not specific to this receptor: Total diversity estimates from one million sequenced T cells were considered lower bounds and underestimates. Observed TCR beta diversity per million T cells fell roughly linearly with age, and a significant reduction was already apparent by age roughly 40. Compared with the aged group, the long-lived group had more naive CD4+ T cells, fewer expanded clones and increased TCR diversity, suggesting age selection. Observed TCR beta diversity correlated strongly with the percentage of naive T cells measured by flow cytometry. Since profiling was done on bulk unsorted PBMCs, naive and antigen-experienced compartments could not be conclusively compared. The CMV infection status of donors was not known, potentially confounding age-related changes in expanded clonotypes.

Donors were 40 or so systemically healthy Caucasian individuals from Russia aged 6 to 90 years. Around 10 milliliters of peripheral blood were drawn from each donor into EDTA-treated Vacutainer tubes. PBMCs were isolated by Ficoll-Paque density-gradient centrifugation, with at least 6.5 million obtained per sample. Trizol reagent was used to extract total RNA from the PBMCs, yielding at least 6 micrograms per sample. The percentages of naive CD45RAhigh/CD27high T cells were determined by flow cytometry on a PBMC aliquot from every donor. The sequence is built from TRBV6-4 and TRBJ1-2; TRBD1 fits 9 bases in the junction. This receptor was obtained from a man younger than 45 in good health. Sequencing was done on a sample of blood. The DNA sequence is given as TGTGCCAGCAGTGACACCCCCGGGACAGGGCTCTATGGCTACACCTTC. Its protein reads: CASSDTPGTGLYGYTF.